This paragraph covers one T cell receptor (beta chain) sequence. The antigen is unknown. The data originate from a study of PD-1 blockade in classical Hodgkin lymphoma. Indicated time point: cycle 4 day 1 (C4D1), after less than 7 weeks of nivolumab. Relapse was seen in all patients after autologous stem cell transplantation, and brentuximab vedotin exposure was variable. Study outcomes and limitations: Significantly greater TCR diversity emerged by C4D1 in CD4+ cells but not CD8+ cells.

Trimming removed 3 bases from V and 1 base from J, with 1 base in between. The germline V gene encodes CDR1 MDHEN and CDR2 SYDVKM. The CDR3 runs 11 residues. Clones were sequenced by immunoSEQ multiplex PCR, and TCRdb holds only the in-frame ones, with some missing. The sample has around 60,000 clones; about 90% are singletons. Sequenced here: peripheral blood mononuclear cells (PBMCs), sampled before the fourth cycle of nivolumab. The chain links TRBV28 to TRBJ2-7; unclear D gene. The receptor was isolated from a human donor with classical Hodgkin lymphoma. The DNA of the CDR3 is TGTGCCAGCAGTTTTTCCTACGAGCAGTACTTC. Its protein is CASSFSYEQYF. The full variable domain, with the rest looked up from reference TRBV28 and TRBJ2-7, is DVKVTQSSRYLVKRTGEKVFLECVQDMDHENMFWYRQDPGLGLRLIYFSYDVKMKEKGDIPEGYSVSREKKERFSLILESASTNQTSMYLCASSFSYEQYFGPGTRLTVT.